These 10 T cell receptor beta chains were sequenced from one sample in a study of blood T cell repertoires in COVID-19. The data were produced by immunoSEQ multiplex PCR, yet TCRdb's version contains in-frame clones alone and is incomplete. The sample records 250,000 to 350,000 clones, about 93% being singletons. The sequenced sample consisted of peripheral blood. These receptor sequences come from a woman in her thirties with COVID-19, enrolled during active disease.

Notes on this clone: This sample also contains other DNA sequences that code for the same CDR3. This chain uses TRBV5-4 with TRBJ1-1; TRBD1 aligns across 10 bases. The V gene's germline CDR1 is SGHNT and CDR2 YYREEE (reference sequence). J gave up 5 bases and V 4 bases, and 5 bases lay outside the gene matches. The CDR3 is made up of 14 amino acids. CDR3 sequence reads: CASSQGQGRTEAFF. In DNA form, the CDR3 reads TGTGCCAGCAGCCAGGGACAGGGGAGGACTGAAGCTTTCTTT.

The gene calls are TRBV19 and TRBJ1-2; a weak D match, TRBD1 (6 bases). Germline loops: CDR1 LNHDA, CDR2 SQIVND (reference sequence). V shed 4 bases and J shed 5 bases, with 17 bases lying between them. This CDR3 region has 15 residues. The CDR3 DNA is TGTGCCAGTAGTAGCCCGAGGACAGAGCGATATGGCTACACCTTC. It yields the protein CASSSPRTERYGYTF.

The rearrangement links TRBV28 to TRBJ1-2; D is unclear. V was shortened by 5 bases and J by 8 bases, with 12 bases between the two germline ends. Per germline, CDR1 MDHEN and CDR2 SYDVKM. This CDR3 contains 12 residues. CDR3 sequence reads: CASSDTARGYTF. CDR3 DNA sequence: TGTGCCAGCAGTGATACCGCCAGGGGCTACACCTTC.

This chain uses TRBV4-1 with TRBJ1-1; no firm D call. This CDR3 region has 15 residues. Trimming stripped 4 bases from V and 1 base from J, with 13 bases between. Per the germline V gene, CDR1 is MGHRA and CDR2 is YSYEKL. The CDR3 DNA sequence: TGCGCCAGCAGCCCTTTCGGGGTCGAGAACACTGAAGCTTTCTTT. It translates to CASSPFGVENTEAFF.

J is TRBJ1-1 and V is TRBV11-3; TRBD1 agrees at 7 bases. The CDR3 has 16 amino acids. CDR1 and CDR2 from the germline V gene are SGHNT and YENEEA. Trimming removed 1 base from V and 1 base from J; junction bases left unmatched: 6. CDR3 sequence (DNA): TGTGCCAGCAGCTTAGGTAGGGGGCAACGGAACACTGAAGCTTTCTTT. This encodes CASSLGRGQRNTEAFF.

The chain couples TRBV27 to TRBJ2-7; 7 nucleotides align to TRBD2. Germline lookup yields CDR1 MNHEY and CDR2 SMNVEV (reference sequence). The CDR3 consists of 15 residues. The junction had 14 bases not matched to a gene; V was cut back by 5 bases and J by 7 bases. CDR3 loop: CASSTTGRMRGEQYF. In nucleotides, the CDR3 is TGTGCCAGCAGTACCACGGGACGGATGCGGGGGGAGCAGTACTTC.

V and J are TRBV6-5 and TRBJ2-7, with D tentatively TRBD2 (6 bases). The germline V gene encodes CDR1 MNHEY and CDR2 SVGAGI. V shed 7 bases and J shed 0 bases, with 16 bases lying between them. The CDR3 length is 15 residues. The CDR3 coding sequence is TGTGCCAGCACCCAGAGGGACTCGAGCTCCTACGAGCAGTACTTC. Protein product: CASTQRDSSSYEQYF.

The chain couples TRBV28 to TRBJ2-5; D might be TRBD2 (7 bases). Germline CDR1 MDHEN, CDR2 SYDVKM. The CDR3 extends over 16 amino acids. V was clipped by 5 bases and J by 3 bases, with 19 bases between them. CDR3 sequence reads: CASSPFYGGRKETQYF. DNA for the CDR3: TGTGCCAGCAGTCCTTTCTACGGGGGGCGAAAAGAGACCCAGTACTTC.

This clone has only a few counts. The chain employs TRBV5-1 and TRBJ1-4, with D hard to call. In germline, CDR1 is SGHRS, CDR2 YFSETQ. V shed 2 bases and J shed 8 bases, with 22 bases lying between them. The CDR3 has 17 amino acids. This CDR3 reads CASSFFSVVDGSEKLFF. In DNA, the CDR3 is TGCGCCAGCAGCTTTTTTTCGGTGGTCGACGGGAGCGAAAAACTGTTTTTT.

The rearrangement joins TRBV6-5 to TRBJ2-3; 9 nucleotides match TRBD2. V trimming: 8 bases; J trimming: 1 base; junction bases outside the gene matches: 4. This CDR3 contains 14 residues. CDR1 is MNHEY and CDR2 is SVGAGI in the germline V gene. DNA of the CDR3: TGTGCCAGCCGAGCTAGCGGGGGCACAGATACGCAGTATTTT. Amino acid sequence: CASRASGGTDTQYF.